This T cell receptor (beta chain) is drawn from a study of OX40 agonist ivuxolimab in advanced cancers. Background on the study: An agonistic anti-OX40 (CD134) antibody, ivuxolimab, was used to treat the patients. Notes on the study in general: Low normalized clonal expansion also occurred in some nonresponding patients. On average, CD8+ T cells showed a greater number of expanded clones than CD4+.

Only in-frame clones appear in the TCRdb table, and some are missing; sequencing was by immunoSEQ multiplex PCR. The table has 57,000 or so clones, more than 85% seen once. Remarks on this clone: Its specificity is not known.

Trimming removed 3 bases from V and 0 bases from J; junction bases left unmatched: 4. This CDR3 has 15 amino acids. In germline, CDR1 is LGHNA, CDR2 YSLEER. The source is an adult with an advanced solid tumor such as melanoma, head and neck, liver or kidney cancer. This material consisted of CD4+ or CD8+ T cells sorted from blood, taken in a trial of the OX40 agonist ivuxolimab. The genes are TRBV4-3 and TRBJ2-7, with TRBD1 matching 8 bases. CDR3 loop: CASSHRQGSSYEQYF. CDR3 in DNA: TGCGCCAGCAGCCACCGACAGGGGAGCTCCTACGAGCAGTACTTC.